These T cell receptor delta chains were read from a single sample in a study of gamma-delta chains in newborns, infants, children. TCRdb repeated clone calling on the reads with CATT. The table includes roughly 14,000 delta-chain clones, roughly 7% detected once. The sample taken for sequencing was blood. These receptors came from a child who was a newborn, infant or young child, either healthy, febrile or measles-vaccinated (not recorded which). CDR3s include the opening cysteine and the closing phenylalanine or tryptophan. The D gene is left open where the match is weak. Some rows mark clone size as missing; the rest say once, few, many or name a class of expanded clone.

>TRDJ3|TRDD3|few|TRDV2
TGTGCCTGTGAGTACTGGGGGATACCCTGGGACACCCGACAGATGTTTTTC
CACEYWGIPWDTRQMFF
>TRDJ3|TRDD3|NA|TRDV2
TGTGCCTGTGACACCGTACTGGGGGATACCTCCTCCTGGGACACCCGCCAGATGTTTTTC
CACDTVLGDTSSWDTRQMFF
>TRDJ3|TRDD3|NA|TRDV2
TGTGCCTGTGACCCGGTCGTACTGGGGGATACGAGAGGTAATGGCCCCTGGTACACCCGACAGATGTTTTTC
CACDPVVLGDTRGNGPWYTRQMFF
>TRDJ1|TRDD3|many|TRDV2
TGTGCCTGTGACAATCTGGGGGATACAATCGATAAACTCATCTTT
CACDNLGDTIDKLIF
>TRDJ3|TRDD3|NA|TRDV2
TGTGCCTGTGACCCCACCATGGGGGATCCGAGCTCCTGGGACACCCGACAGATGTTTTTC
CACDPTMGDPSSWDTRQMFF
>TRDJ3|TRDD3|NA|TRDV2
TGTGCCTGTGACACCGTTTTTACTGGGGGATACTCCTGGGACACCCGACAGATGTTTTTC
CACDTVFTGGYSWDTRQMFF
>TRDJ1|NA|many|TRDV2
TGTGCCTGTGATGGGTTTAACACCGATAAACTCATCTTT
CACDGFNTDKLIF
>TRDJ3|TRDD3|NA|TRDV2
TGTGCCTGTGACACAAACTGGGGGATACGCTCCTGGGACACCCGACAGATGTTTTTC
CACDTNWGIRSWDTRQMFF
>TRDJ1|TRDD3|few|TRDV2
TGTGCCTGTGACACCGTACTGGGGGATACCTACACCGATAAACTCATCTTT
CACDTVLGDTYTDKLIF
>TRDJ1|TRDD3|NA|TRDV2
TGTGCCTGTGACCGGGGATACCACACCGATAAACTCATCTTT
CACDRGYHTDKLIF
>TRDJ1|TRDD3|NA|TRDV2
TGTGCCTGTGACTGGGGGATATACACCGATAAACTCATCTTT
CACDWGIYTDKLIF
>TRDJ3|TRDD3|NA|TRDV2
TGTGCCTGTGACACACTGGGGGCTATTTTGGACACCCGACAGATGTTTTTC
CACDTLGAILDTRQMFF
>TRDJ3|TRDD3|few|TRDV2
TGTGCCTGTGACTTTACTGGGGATAGCTCCTGGGGCACCCGACAGATGTTTTTC
CACDFTGDSSWGTRQMFF
>TRDJ3|NA|few|TRDV2
TGTGCCCGTGACCCAATACTGGGCTGGGACACCCGACAGATGTTTTTC
CARDPILGWDTRQMFF
>TRDJ3|TRDD3|few|TRDV2
TGTGCCTGTGATCCCCTGGGGGATACGACTTCCTGGGACACCCGACAGATGTTTTTC
CACDPLGDTTSWDTRQMFF
>TRDJ2|TRDD3|few|TRDV1
TGTGCTCTTGGGGAACTGGACATCACCGGGGGATCAGCACAACTCTTCTTT
CALGELDITGGSAQLFF
>TRDJ3|TRDD3|few|TRDV2
TGTGCCTGTGACTCCTTACTGGGGGATACCAGGTCCTGGGACACCCGGCAGATGTTTTTC
CACDSLLGDTRSWDTRQMFF
>TRDJ3|TRDD3|few|TRDV2
TGTGCCTGTGACACGGTGGGGGATACGTTCTCCTGGGACACCCGACAGATGTTTTTC
CACDTVGDTFSWDTRQMFF
>TRDJ2|TRDD3|NA|TRDV2
TGTGCCTGTGACACCGTGGGGGACCAAGCTTTGACGGCACAACTCTTCTTT
CACDTVGDQALTAQLFF
>TRDJ3|TRDD3|few|TRDV2
TGTGCCTGTGACACCGGGGGATGGGGGAGCTCCTGGGACACCCGACAGATGTTTTTC
CACDTGGWGSSWDTRQMFF
>TRDJ2|NA|medium-sized|TRDV2
TGTGCCTGTGACACTGGGGAAGCTTTGACAGCACAACTCTTCTTT
CACDTGEALTAQLFF
>TRDJ1|NA|few|TRDV2
TGTGCCTGTGACACATGGGGGGCCATCGATAAACTCATCTTT
CACDTWGAIDKLIF
>TRDJ3|TRDD3|NA|TRDV2
TGTGCCTGTGACACCGGAAGTACTGGGGGACAATCAGGCTCCTGGGACACCCGACAGATGTTTTTC
CACDTGSTGGQSGSWDTRQMFF
>TRDJ2|TRDD3|NA|TRDV3
TGTGCCTTTATACTGGGGGATATTTTGACAGCACAACTCTTCTTT
CAFILGDILTAQLFF
>TRDJ3|NA|few|TRDV2
TGTGCCTGTGACAGGGGATGCGGCACCCGACAGATGTTTTTC
CACDRGCGTRQMFF
>TRDJ3|TRDD3|few|TRDV2
TGTGCATGTGACTCCTTGGGGGATGTGAGAACCTGGGACACCCGGCAGATGTTTTTC
CACDSLGDVRTWDTRQMFF
>TRDJ3|TRDD3|few|TRDV2
TGTGCCTGTGACCCCGTAGCTGGGGGCCTAAGCTCCTGGGACACCCGACAGATGTTTTTC
CACDPVAGGLSSWDTRQMFF
>TRDJ3|TRDD3|medium-sized|TRDV2
TGTGCCTGTGACTCCGTACTGGGGGATACGCTCTCCTGGGACACCCGACAGATGTTTTTC
CACDSVLGDTLSWDTRQMFF
>TRDJ3|TRDD3|few|TRDV2
TGTGCCTGTGACACTCTGGGGATAAAAGAGACCTGGGACACCCGACAGATGTTTTTC
CACDTLGIKETWDTRQMFF
>TRDJ2|TRDD3|NA|TRDV1
TGTGCTCTTGGGGAAGTCTCGCCTTCTCCGACCTTTACTGGGGGTCCGACAGCACAACTCTTCTTT
CALGEVSPSPTFTGGPTAQLFF
>TRDJ3|NA|NA|TRDV2
TGTGCCTGTGACACGATTACTCCTACCTGGGACACCCGACAGATGTTTTTC
CACDTITPTWDTRQMFF
>TRDJ1|NA|NA|TRDV2
TGTGCCTGTGACACCGTCGATAAACTCATCTTT
CACDTVDKLIF
>TRDJ3|TRDD3|NA|TRDV2
TGTGCCTGTGACAAAATACTGGGGACTAGCTCCTGGGACACCCGACAGATGTTTTTC
CACDKILGTSSWDTRQMFF
>TRDJ3|TRDD3|NA|TRDV2
TGTGCCTGTGACACCGGGTACTGGGGGAGCTCCTGGGACACCCGACAGATGTTTTTC
CACDTGYWGSSWDTRQMFF
>TRDJ3|NA|medium-sized|TRDV2
TGTGCCTGTGACACCGCCGGGGGAGGATCCTGGGACACCCGACAGATGTTTTTC
CACDTAGGGSWDTRQMFF
>TRDJ1|TRDD3|once|TRDV2
TGTGCCTGTGACACTGGGGGATCTAAACTCATCTTT
CACDTGGSKLIF
>TRDJ3|TRDD3|few|TRDV2
TGTGCCTGTAACACCCTGTCCTGGGGGATACGCTCCTGGGACACCCGACAGATGTTTTTC
CACNTLSWGIRSWDTRQMFF
>TRDJ1|TRDD3|NA|TRDV2
TGTGCCTGTGACACCCGCTGGGGGATACGCTGGGACACCGATAAACTCATCTTT
CACDTRWGIRWDTDKLIF
>TRDJ3|NA|few|TRDV2
TGTGCCTGTGACACTTGGGGTTCTAGCTCCTGGGACACCCGACAGATGTTTTTC
CACDTWGSSSWDTRQMFF
>TRDJ3|NA|few|TRDV2
TGTGCCTGTGACTCTATTCCCTGGGACGCCCGACAGATGTTTTTC
CACDSIPWDARQMFF
>TRDJ3|NA|NA|TRDV2
TGTGCCCGTAGGAGCTCCTGGGACACCCGACAGATGTTTTTC
CARRSSWDTRQMFF
>TRDJ3|NA|NA|TRDV2
TGTGCCTGTGACACCTGGGGATCAGTGGACTCCTGGGACACCCGACAGATGTTTTTC
CACDTWGSVDSWDTRQMFF
>TRDJ3|TRDD3|NA|TRDV2
TGTGCCTGTGACGTACTGGGGGCCACCCTACAGATGTTTTTC
CACDVLGATLQMFF
>TRDJ3|NA|few|TRDV2
TGTGCCTGTGACATACTGGGAGATGACACCCGACAGATGTTTTTC
CACDILGDDTRQMFF
>TRDJ3|TRDD3|NA|TRDV2
TGTGCCTGTGACACCACTGGGGGATTAAGCTCCTGGGACACCCGACAGATGTTTTTC
CACDTTGGLSSWDTRQMFF
>TRDJ1|NA|few|TRDV1
TGTGCTCTTGGGGAACGTCAGGGGGACACCGATAAACTCATCTTT
CALGERQGDTDKLIF
>TRDJ3|TRDD3|NA|TRDV2
TGTGCCTGTGACACTTTGCATACTGGGGTATACTCCTGGGACACCCGCCAGATGTTTTTC
CACDTLHTGVYSWDTRQMFF
>TRDJ3|TRDD3|few|TRDV2
TGTGCCTGTGACACTGGGGGATCCTCCGGCTCCTGGGACACCCGACAGATGTTTTTC
CACDTGGSSGSWDTRQMFF
>TRDJ3|NA|few|TRDV2
TGTGCCTGTGACGCCTCCTGGGGAAGCTCCTGGGACACCCGACAGATGTTTTTC
CACDASWGSSWDTRQMFF
>TRDJ3|TRDD3|NA|TRDV2
TGTGCCTGTGACGCTACTGGGGGATACTTCTCCTGGGACACCCGACAGATGTTTTTC
CACDATGGYFSWDTRQMFF
>TRDJ2|NA|many|TRDV2
TGTGCCTGTGACACCTGGGGGGGGACAGCACAACTCTTCTTT
CACDTWGGTAQLFF
>TRDJ3|TRDD3|NA|TRDV2
TGTGCCTGTGACATACTGGGGAATACGACCGGCTGGGACACCCGACAGATGTTTTTC
CACDILGNTTGWDTRQMFF
>TRDJ3|TRDD3|few|TRDV1
TGTGCTCTTGGGATGGGGGACTGGGGGAGCTCCTGGGACACCCGACAGATGTTTTTC
CALGMGDWGSSWDTRQMFF
>TRDJ2|TRDD3|few|TRDV2
TGTGCCTGTGACAGGGGGATATCCTCTTTGACAGCACAACTCTTCTTT
CACDRGISSLTAQLFF